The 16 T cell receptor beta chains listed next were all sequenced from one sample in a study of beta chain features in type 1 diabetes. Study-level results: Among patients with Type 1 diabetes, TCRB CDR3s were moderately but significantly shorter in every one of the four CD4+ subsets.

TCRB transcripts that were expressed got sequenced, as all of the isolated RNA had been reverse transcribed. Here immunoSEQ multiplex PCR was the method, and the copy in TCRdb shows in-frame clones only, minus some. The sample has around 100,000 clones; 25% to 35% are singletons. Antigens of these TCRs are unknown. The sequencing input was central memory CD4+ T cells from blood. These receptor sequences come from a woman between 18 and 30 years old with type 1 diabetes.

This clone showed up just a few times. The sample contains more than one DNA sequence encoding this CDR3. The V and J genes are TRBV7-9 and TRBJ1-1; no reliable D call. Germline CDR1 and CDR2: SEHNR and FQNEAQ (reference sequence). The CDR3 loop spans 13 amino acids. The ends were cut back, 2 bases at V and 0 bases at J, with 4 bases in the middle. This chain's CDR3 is CASSLTVNTEAFF. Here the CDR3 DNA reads TGTGCCAGCAGCTTAACAGTGAACACTGAAGCTTTCTTT.

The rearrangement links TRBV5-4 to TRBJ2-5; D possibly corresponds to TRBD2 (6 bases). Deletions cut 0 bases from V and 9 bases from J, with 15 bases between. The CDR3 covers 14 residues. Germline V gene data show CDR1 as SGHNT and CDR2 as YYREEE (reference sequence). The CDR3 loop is CASSLGQWTNPQYF. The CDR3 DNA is TGTGCCAGCAGCTTGGGTCAATGGACTAATCCCCAGTACTTC.

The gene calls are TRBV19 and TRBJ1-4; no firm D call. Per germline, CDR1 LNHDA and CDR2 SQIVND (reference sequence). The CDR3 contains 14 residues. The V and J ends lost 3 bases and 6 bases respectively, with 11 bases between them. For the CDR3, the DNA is TGTGCCAGTAGTATGGGAAGCGGGGATGAAAAACTGTTTTTT. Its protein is CASSMGSGDEKLFF.

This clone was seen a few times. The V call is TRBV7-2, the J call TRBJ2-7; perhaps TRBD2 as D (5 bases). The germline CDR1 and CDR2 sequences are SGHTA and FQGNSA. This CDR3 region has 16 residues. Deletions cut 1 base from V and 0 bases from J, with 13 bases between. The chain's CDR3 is CASSLVSGSNSYEQYF. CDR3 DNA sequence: TGTGCCAGCAGCTTAGTCTCGGGAAGCAACTCCTACGAGCAGTACTTC.

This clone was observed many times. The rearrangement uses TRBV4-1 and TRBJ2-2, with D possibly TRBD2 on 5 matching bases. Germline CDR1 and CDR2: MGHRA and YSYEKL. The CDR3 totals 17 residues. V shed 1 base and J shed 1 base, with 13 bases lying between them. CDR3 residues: CASSQVLERQNTGELFF. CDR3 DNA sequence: TGCGCCAGCAGCCAAGTACTTGAGCGGCAGAACACCGGGGAGCTGTTTTTT.

CDR3 sequence reads: CASSPITGGNYGYTF. In nucleotides, the CDR3 is TGTGCCAGCAGTCCAATAACAGGGGGCAACTATGGCTACACCTTC. V is TRBV14 and J is TRBJ1-2, with 9 bases fitting TRBD1. Germline CDR1 SGHDN, CDR2 FVKESK. V lost 6 bases and J lost 2; bases outside the gene matches: 7. CDR3 size: 15 residues.

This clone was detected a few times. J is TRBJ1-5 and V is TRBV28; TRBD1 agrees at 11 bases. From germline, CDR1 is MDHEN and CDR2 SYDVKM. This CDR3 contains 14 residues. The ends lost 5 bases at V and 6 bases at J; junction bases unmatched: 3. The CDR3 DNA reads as TGTGCCAGCAGTCTAGGGACAGGGGGTCAGCCCCAGCATTTT. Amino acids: CASSLGTGGQPQHF.

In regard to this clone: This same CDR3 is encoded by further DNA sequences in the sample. The CDR3 region has the DNA TGTGCCTGGACTAGCGGGAGACACGAGCAGTACTTC. Its translation is CAWTSGRHEQYF. The chain recombines TRBV30 with TRBJ2-7; 10 bases line up with TRBD2. Germline V lookup: CDR1 GTSNPN, CDR2 SVGIG (reference sequence). The CDR3 runs to 12 residues. With V trimmed by 4 bases and J by 5 bases, 2 bases remained unmatched. Complete variable domain (other parts from reference TRBV30 and TRBJ2-7): SQTIHQWPATLVQPVGSPLSLECTVEGTSNPNLYWYRQAAGRGLQLLFYSVGIGQISSEVPQNLSASRPQDRQFILSSKKLLLSDSGFYLCAWTSGRHEQYFGPGTRLTVT.

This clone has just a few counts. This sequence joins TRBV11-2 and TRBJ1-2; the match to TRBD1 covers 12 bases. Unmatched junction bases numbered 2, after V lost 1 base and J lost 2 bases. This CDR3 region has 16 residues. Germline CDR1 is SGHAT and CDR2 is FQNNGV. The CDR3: CASSLGGQGANYGYTF. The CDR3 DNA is TGTGCCAGCAGCTTAGGGGGACAGGGGGCGAACTATGGCTACACCTTC. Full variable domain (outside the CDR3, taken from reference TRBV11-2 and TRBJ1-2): EAGVAQSPRYKIIEKRQSVAFWCNPISGHATLYWYQQILGQGPKLLIQFQNNGVVDDSQLPKDRFSAERLKGVDSTLKIQPAKLEDSAVYLCASSLGGQGANYGYTFGSGTRLTVV.

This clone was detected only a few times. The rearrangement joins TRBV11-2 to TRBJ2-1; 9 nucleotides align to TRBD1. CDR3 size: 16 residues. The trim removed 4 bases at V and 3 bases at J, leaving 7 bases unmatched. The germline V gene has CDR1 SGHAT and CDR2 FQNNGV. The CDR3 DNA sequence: TGTGCCAGCAGCTATCAGGACAGGGGAGGCTACAATGAGCAGTTCTTC. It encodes CASSYQDRGGYNEQFF.

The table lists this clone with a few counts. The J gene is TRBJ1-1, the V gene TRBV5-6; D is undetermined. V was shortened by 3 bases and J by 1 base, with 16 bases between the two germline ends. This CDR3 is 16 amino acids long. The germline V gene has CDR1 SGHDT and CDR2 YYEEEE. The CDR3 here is CASSSPSQAPNTEAFF. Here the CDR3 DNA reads TGTGCCAGCAGCTCGCCCTCCCAGGCACCGAACACTGAAGCTTTCTTT.

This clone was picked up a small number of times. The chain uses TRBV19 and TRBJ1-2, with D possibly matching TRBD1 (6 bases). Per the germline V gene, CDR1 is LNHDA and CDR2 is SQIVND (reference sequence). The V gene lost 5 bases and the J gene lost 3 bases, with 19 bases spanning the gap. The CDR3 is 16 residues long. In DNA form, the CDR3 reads TGTGCCAGTAGTCGACAGGTGGGACGGGATGACTATGGCTACACCTTC. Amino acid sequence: CASSRQVGRDDYGYTF.

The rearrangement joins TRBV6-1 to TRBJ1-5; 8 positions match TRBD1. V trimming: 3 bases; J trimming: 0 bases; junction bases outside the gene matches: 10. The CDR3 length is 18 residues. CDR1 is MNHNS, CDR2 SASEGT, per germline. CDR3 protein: CASSDRGRGLYSNQPQHF. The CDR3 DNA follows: TGTGCCAGCAGTGACAGGGGGCGAGGGCTATATAGCAATCAGCCCCAGCATTTT.

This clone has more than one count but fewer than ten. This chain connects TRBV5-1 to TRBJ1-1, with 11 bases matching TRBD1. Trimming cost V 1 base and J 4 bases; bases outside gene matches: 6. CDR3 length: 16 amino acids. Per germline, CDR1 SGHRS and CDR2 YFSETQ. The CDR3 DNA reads TGCGCCAGCAGCTTGAGGACAGGGGGCGGGAGCACTGAAGCTTTCTTT. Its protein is CASSLRTGGGSTEAFF.

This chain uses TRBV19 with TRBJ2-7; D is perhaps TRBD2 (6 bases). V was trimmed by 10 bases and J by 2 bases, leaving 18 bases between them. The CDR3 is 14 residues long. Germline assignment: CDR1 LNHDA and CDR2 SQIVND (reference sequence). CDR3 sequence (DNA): TGTGCCACCCGGTCGGGGGTCCCTCCCTACGAGCAGTACGTC. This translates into CATRSGVPPYEQYV.

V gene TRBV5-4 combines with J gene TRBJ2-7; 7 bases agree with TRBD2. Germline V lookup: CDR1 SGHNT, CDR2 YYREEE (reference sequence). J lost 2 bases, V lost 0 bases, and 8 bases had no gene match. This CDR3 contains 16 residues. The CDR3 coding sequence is TGTGCCAGCAGCTTGGAGGGAGCGGGGACGACCTACGAGCAGTACGTC. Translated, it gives CASSLEGAGTTYEQYV.